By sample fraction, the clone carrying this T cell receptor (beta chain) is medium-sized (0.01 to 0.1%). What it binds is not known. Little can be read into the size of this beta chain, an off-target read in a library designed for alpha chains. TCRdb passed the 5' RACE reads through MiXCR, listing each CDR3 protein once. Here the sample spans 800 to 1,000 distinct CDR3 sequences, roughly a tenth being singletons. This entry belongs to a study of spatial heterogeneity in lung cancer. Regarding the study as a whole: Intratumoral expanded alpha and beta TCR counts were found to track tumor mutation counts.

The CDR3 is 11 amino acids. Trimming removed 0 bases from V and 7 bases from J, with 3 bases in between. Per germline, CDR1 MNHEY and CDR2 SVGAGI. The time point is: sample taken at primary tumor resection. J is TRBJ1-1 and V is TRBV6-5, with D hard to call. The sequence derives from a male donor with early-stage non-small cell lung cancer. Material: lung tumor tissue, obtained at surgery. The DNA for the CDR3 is TGTGCCAGCAGTTACTCGGGTGAAGCTTTCTTT. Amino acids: CASSYSGEAFF.